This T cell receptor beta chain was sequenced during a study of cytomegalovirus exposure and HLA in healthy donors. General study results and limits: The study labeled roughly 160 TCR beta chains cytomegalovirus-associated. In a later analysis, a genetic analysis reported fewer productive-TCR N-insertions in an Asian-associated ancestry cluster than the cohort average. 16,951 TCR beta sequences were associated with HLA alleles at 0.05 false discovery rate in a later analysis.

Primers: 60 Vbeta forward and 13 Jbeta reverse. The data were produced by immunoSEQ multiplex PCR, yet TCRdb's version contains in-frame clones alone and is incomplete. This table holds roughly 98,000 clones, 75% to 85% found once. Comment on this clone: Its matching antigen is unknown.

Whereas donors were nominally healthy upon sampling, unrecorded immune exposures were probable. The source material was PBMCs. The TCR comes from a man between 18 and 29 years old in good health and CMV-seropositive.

Here the CDR3 DNA reads TGTGCCAGCAGACCCTCTGGGGCTGAGGAAAAACTGTTTTTT. It yields the protein CASRPSGAEEKLFF. V and J are TRBV28 and TRBJ1-4, with a weak D call TRBD1 (5 bases). Trimming stripped 6 bases from V and 8 bases from J, with 16 bases between. Germline CDR1 MDHEN, CDR2 SYDVKM. The CDR3 has 14 amino acids.